Listed here is a single T cell receptor (beta chain). Sequencing was done on patients that had shown CD8+CD57+ cell expansion by flow cytometry. The germline V and J ends were trimmed by 6 bases and 7 bases, with 9 bases remaining between them. The CDR3 loop spans 10 amino acids. In germline, CDR1 is SQVTM, CDR2 ANQGSEA. These data are taken from a study of CD8+CD57+ T cells in acquired aplastic anemia. Study summary: Sorted cells (CD4+ and CD8+) yielded DNA amounts that averaged about 3.1 ug.

Genomic DNA acted as the template from which TCR beta VDJ combination and CDR3 sequence profiling were carried out. TCRdb reanalysed the reads using MiXCR and keeps one entry per CDR3 protein. The sample lists tens of thousands of distinct CDR3 sequences; roughly three quarters were seen once. The sequence came from a human donor with aplastic anemia. This chain uses TRBV29-1 with TRBJ1-1, with D tentatively TRBD1 (5 bases). Sample: sorted CD4+, CD8+, or CD8+CD57+ T cells (not recorded which) from PBMCs. CDR3: CSVGTGEAFF. In DNA, the CDR3 is TGCAGCGTGGGGACGGGTGAAGCTTTCTTT.